This TCR beta chain was sequenced in a study of early T cells in non-severe SARS-CoV-2 infection. Study-wide background: Unpaired chains resulted from sequencing bulk RNA of unsorted whole blood.

V was clipped by 3 bases and J by 6 bases, with 9 bases between them. The germline V gene encodes CDR1 SEHNR and CDR2 FQNEAQ (reference sequence). The CDR3 spans 13 residues. Study-level results: CD4 and private specificities were missed by VDJdb matching, which favored anti-spike CD8 responses.

Individual cDNA molecules were tagged with unique molecular identifiers. One entry per CDR3 protein results from TCRdb running MiXCR on the 5' RACE reads. The profile shows 95,000 to 150,000 distinct CDR3 sequences, around 14% of them singletons. For this clonotype: Its cognate antigen is unknown.

The sequencing sample was made of whole blood. The rearrangement joins TRBV7-9 to TRBJ2-1; no definite D call. The receptor was isolated from an adult who was a healthcare worker with PCR-confirmed SARS-CoV-2 infection or an uninfected control (not recorded which). The CDR3 region is CASSFRPANEQFF. The DNA of the CDR3 is TGTGCCAGCAGCTTCAGACCTGCCAATGAGCAGTTCTTC.